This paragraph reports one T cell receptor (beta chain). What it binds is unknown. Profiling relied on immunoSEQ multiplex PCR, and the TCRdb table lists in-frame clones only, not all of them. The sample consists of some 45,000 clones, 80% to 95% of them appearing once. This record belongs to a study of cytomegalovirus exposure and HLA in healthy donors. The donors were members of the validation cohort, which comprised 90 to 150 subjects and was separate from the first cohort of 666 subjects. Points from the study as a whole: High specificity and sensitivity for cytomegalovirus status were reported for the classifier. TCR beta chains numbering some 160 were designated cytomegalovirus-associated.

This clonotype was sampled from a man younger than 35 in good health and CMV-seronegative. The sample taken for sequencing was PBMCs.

The CDR3: CASSQDRGYNEQFF. CDR3 DNA: TGTGCCAGCAGCCAAGACAGGGGCTACAATGAGCAGTTCTTC. This sequence joins TRBV14 and TRBJ2-1; D is possibly TRBD1 (6 bases). Trimming took off 0 bases at V and 3 bases at J, with 6 bases between the two ends. Germline V gene sequence: CDR1 SGHDN, CDR2 FVKESK. CDR3 length: 14 residues.